This TCR beta chain derives from a study of T cell responses to AZD1222 COVID-19 vaccine. Study as a whole: Pooling was applied to second doses at about 4 or about 12 weeks. Study-level results: Donors in the cohort were predominantly white British and more often female, and clonal diversity was possibly underestimated. When two AZD1222 doses had been given, Spike-specific TCR breadth and depth rose. In all cases, repertoires were sampled only after the peak T cell response.

Points on this clone: Its cognate antigen is unknown. A far larger clone is only one base removed, so a read error is likely.

CDR1 SGHDN and CDR2 FVKESK come from the germline V gene. The V and J ends lost 4 bases and 2 bases respectively, with 9 bases between them. This CDR3 is 13 amino acids long. This table comes from immunoSEQ multiplex PCR, and its TCRdb copy is limited to in-frame clones, with some not included. Here the sample spans around 100,000 clones, just under 90% being singletons. This chain joins TRBV14 and TRBJ2-7; D is unresolved. The TCR was taken from an adult in good health. The sequencing here drew on peripheral blood, taken on day 0 of AZD1222 vaccination. As DNA, the CDR3 is TGTGCCAGCAGCCGAGACTGGGCCTACGAGCAGTACTTC. Protein: CASSRDWAYEQYF.